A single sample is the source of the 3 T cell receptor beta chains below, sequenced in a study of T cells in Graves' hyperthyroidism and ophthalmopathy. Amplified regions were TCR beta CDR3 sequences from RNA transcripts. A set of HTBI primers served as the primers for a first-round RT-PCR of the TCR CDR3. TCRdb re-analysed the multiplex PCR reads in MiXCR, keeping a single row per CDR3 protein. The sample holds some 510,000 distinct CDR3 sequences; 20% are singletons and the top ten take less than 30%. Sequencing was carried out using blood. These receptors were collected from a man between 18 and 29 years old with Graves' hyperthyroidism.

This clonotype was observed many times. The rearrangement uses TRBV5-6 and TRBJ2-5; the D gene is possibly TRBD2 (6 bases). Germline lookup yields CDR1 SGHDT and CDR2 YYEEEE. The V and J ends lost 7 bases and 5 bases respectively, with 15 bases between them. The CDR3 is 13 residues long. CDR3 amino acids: CASEGGGGETQYF. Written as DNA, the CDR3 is TGTGCCAGCGAGGGCGGTGGGGGGGAGACCCAGTACTTC.

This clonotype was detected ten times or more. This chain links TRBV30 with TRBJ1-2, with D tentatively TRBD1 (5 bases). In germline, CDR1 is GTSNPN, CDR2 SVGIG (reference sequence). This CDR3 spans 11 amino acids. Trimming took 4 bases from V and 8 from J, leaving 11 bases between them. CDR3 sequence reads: CAWNQGGGYTF. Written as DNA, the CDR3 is TGTGCCTGGAATCAGGGAGGCGGCTACACCTTC. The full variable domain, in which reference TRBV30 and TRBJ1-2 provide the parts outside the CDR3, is SQTIHQWPATLVQPVGSPLSLECTVEGTSNPNLYWYRQAAGRGLQLLFYSVGIGQISSEVPQNLSASRPQDRQFILSSKKLLLSDSGFYLCAWNQGGGYTFGSGTRLTVV.

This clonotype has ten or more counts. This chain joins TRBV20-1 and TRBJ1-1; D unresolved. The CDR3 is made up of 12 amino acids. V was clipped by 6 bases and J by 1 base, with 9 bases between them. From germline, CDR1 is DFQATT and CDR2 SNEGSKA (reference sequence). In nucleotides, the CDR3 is TGCAGTGCGCGAAACCCGAACACTGAAGCTTTCTTT. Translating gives CSARNPNTEAFF.